A selection of T cell receptor beta chains follows, all from one sample in a study of vaccination and CD4 T cells after COVID-19. Their specific antigens are unknown. TCRdb analysed the PCR reads with MiXCR anew, one entry per CDR3 protein. This repertoire shows around 15,000 distinct CDR3 sequences, under 65% found once; its top ten account for about 7.2%. Input material: CD4+ T cells from blood, cultured in vitro. Receptor source: a human donor who had recovered from COVID-19. Each CDR3 is given with its conserved first and last residue. D genes are given only for firm matches. Clone size is shown for a subset of rows, as once, few, many or a class of expanded clone.

v_call: TRBV7-9; d_call: -; clone_size: -; j_call: TRBJ1-2; cdr3_nt: TGTGCCAGCAGCTTAGACGGGACTCCCTCCTATGGCTACACCTTC; cdr3_aa: CASSLDGTPSYGYTF
v_call: TRBV2; d_call: TRBD1; clone_size: -; j_call: TRBJ1-2; cdr3_nt: TGTGCCAGCAGTCCACAGGGGGCTGGGTTCTATGGCTACACCTTC; cdr3_aa: CASSPQGAGFYGYTF
v_call: TRBV15; d_call: TRBD1; clone_size: medium-sized; j_call: TRBJ2-5; cdr3_nt: TGTGCCACCAGCAGAGATCGGGACAGTTCGGCGACCCAGTACTTC; cdr3_aa: CATSRDRDSSATQYF
v_call: TRBV27; d_call: -; clone_size: -; j_call: TRBJ1-1; cdr3_nt: TGTGCCAGCAGTCCCCGGACTCAGAACACTGAAGCTTTCTTT; cdr3_aa: CASSPRTQNTEAFF
v_call: TRBV2; d_call: -; clone_size: -; j_call: TRBJ1-2; cdr3_nt: TGTGCCAGCAGCTCGAGGGGGTTTGGCTATGGCTACACCTTC; cdr3_aa: CASSSRGFGYGYTF
v_call: TRBV7-3; d_call: TRBD1; clone_size: few; j_call: TRBJ2-2; cdr3_nt: TGTGCCAGCAGCACCGGGACAGGGACCGGGGAGCTGTTTTTT; cdr3_aa: CASSTGTGTGELFF
v_call: TRBV20-1; d_call: TRBD2; clone_size: few; j_call: TRBJ2-3; cdr3_nt: TGCAGTGCTAATAGCGGGATCAGCACAGATACGCAGTATTTT; cdr3_aa: CSANSGISTDTQYF
v_call: TRBV7-9; d_call: -; clone_size: -; j_call: TRBJ2-7; cdr3_nt: TGTGCCAGCAGCCCCGGCGCCGGGTCGCACGAGCAGTACTTC; cdr3_aa: CASSPGAGSHEQYF
v_call: TRBV7-6; d_call: TRBD1; clone_size: -; j_call: TRBJ2-3; cdr3_nt: TGTGCCAGCAGCGCCGGCAGGGGGCAGACAGATACGCAGTATTTT; cdr3_aa: CASSAGRGQTDTQYF
v_call: TRBV11-2; d_call: -; clone_size: -; j_call: TRBJ1-1; cdr3_nt: TGTGCCAGCAGCCAGCAGGGAGGGAATACTGAAGCTTTCTTT; cdr3_aa: CASSQQGGNTEAFF
v_call: TRBV6-5; d_call: -; clone_size: -; j_call: TRBJ2-3; cdr3_nt: TGTGCCAGCAGTTACACTGATTCAGATACGCAGTATTTT; cdr3_aa: CASSYTDSDTQYF
v_call: TRBV10-3; d_call: TRBD2; clone_size: -; j_call: TRBJ2-7; cdr3_nt: TGTGCCATCAGCGGAACTAGCGGGAGATCCTACGAGCAGTACTTC; cdr3_aa: CAISGTSGRSYEQYF
v_call: TRBV19; d_call: -; clone_size: once; j_call: TRBJ1-1; cdr3_nt: TGTGCCAGTAGTGCCCAGAGGGACACTGAAGCTTTCTTT; cdr3_aa: CASSAQRDTEAFF
v_call: TRBV20-1; d_call: -; clone_size: -; j_call: TRBJ1-2; cdr3_nt: TGCAGTGCTAGCCCCCCGGTCGGAAACTATGGCTACACCTTC; cdr3_aa: CSASPPVGNYGYTF
v_call: TRBV4-1; d_call: TRBD1; clone_size: -; j_call: TRBJ2-7; cdr3_nt: TGCGCCAGCAGCCAACTCGGGACAGGATCCTCCTACGAGCAGTACTTC; cdr3_aa: CASSQLGTGSSYEQYF
v_call: TRBV7-2; d_call: -; clone_size: few; j_call: TRBJ2-5; cdr3_nt: TGTGCCAGCAGCTACCGAGAGACCCAGTACTTC; cdr3_aa: CASSYRETQYF
v_call: TRBV2; d_call: TRBD1; clone_size: few; j_call: TRBJ1-1; cdr3_nt: TGTGCCAGCAGTGAGGCGGGGGACAGGGGTGAAGCTTTCTTT; cdr3_aa: CASSEAGDRGEAFF
v_call: TRBV5-8; d_call: TRBD1; clone_size: -; j_call: TRBJ1-2; cdr3_nt: TGTGCCAGCAGCTTACAGGGGTGGACTAACTATGGCTACACCTTC; cdr3_aa: CASSLQGWTNYGYTF
v_call: TRBV27; d_call: TRBD1; clone_size: -; j_call: TRBJ2-3; cdr3_nt: TGTGCCAGCAGTTTATATAGGACAGGGGTGACAGATACGCAGTATTTT; cdr3_aa: CASSLYRTGVTDTQYF
v_call: TRBV18; d_call: TRBD2; clone_size: once; j_call: TRBJ2-5; cdr3_nt: TGTGCCAGCTCACGAGGACTAGCGGGAGAAGAGACCCAGTACTTC; cdr3_aa: CASSRGLAGEETQYF
v_call: TRBV20-1; d_call: -; clone_size: -; j_call: TRBJ2-7; cdr3_nt: TGCAGTGCCACCCCGACTGAGCGGATGCTTTCCGAGCAGTACTTC; cdr3_aa: CSATPTERMLSEQYF
v_call: TRBV6-5; d_call: -; clone_size: -; j_call: TRBJ1-4; cdr3_nt: TGTGCCAGCAGTTACTCCCGAAGTGAAAAACTGTTTTTT; cdr3_aa: CASSYSRSEKLFF
v_call: TRBV20-1; d_call: -; clone_size: -; j_call: TRBJ1-2; cdr3_nt: TGCAGTGCTAGAAAGGGCTATGGCTACACCTTC; cdr3_aa: CSARKGYGYTF
v_call: TRBV6-1; d_call: TRBD1; clone_size: -; j_call: TRBJ2-7; cdr3_nt: TGTGCCAGCAGTGGACGGCCGGGACAGGGGACCTACGAGCAGTACTTC; cdr3_aa: CASSGRPGQGTYEQYF
v_call: TRBV6-2/TRBV6-3; d_call: -; clone_size: -; j_call: TRBJ2-7; cdr3_nt: TGTGCCAGCACAATAACAGGAACCTACGAGCAGTACTTC; cdr3_aa: CASTITGTYEQYF
v_call: TRBV10-2; d_call: -; clone_size: few; j_call: TRBJ2-7; cdr3_nt: TGCGCCAGCAGTGAGTCAGGGCTGAGCTACGAGCAGTACTTC; cdr3_aa: CASSESGLSYEQYF
v_call: TRBV10-3; d_call: -; clone_size: few; j_call: TRBJ2-5; cdr3_nt: TGTGCCATCAAAGGGGCTGGGGAAGAGACCCAGTACTTC; cdr3_aa: CAIKGAGEETQYF
v_call: TRBV19; d_call: TRBD2; clone_size: -; j_call: TRBJ2-3; cdr3_nt: TGTGCCAGTAGGGAGCGGGAGAAGAGGGATACGCAGTATTTT; cdr3_aa: CASREREKRDTQYF
v_call: TRBV7-3; d_call: TRBD2; clone_size: -; j_call: TRBJ2-7; cdr3_nt: TGTGCCAGCAGTCGCCCCTTCTCGCGGGAGATAATGGAGCAGTACTTC; cdr3_aa: CASSRPFSREIMEQYF
v_call: TRBV5-1; d_call: TRBD1; clone_size: -; j_call: TRBJ1-1; cdr3_nt: TGCGCCAGCAGCTTGGAGGCAGGGGGATTCGCTGAAGCTTTCTTT; cdr3_aa: CASSLEAGGFAEAFF
v_call: TRBV28; d_call: TRBD1; clone_size: once; j_call: TRBJ1-5; cdr3_nt: TGTGCCAGCAGTCTCCCCGGACAGGGGTTGGCTCAGCCCCAGCATTTT; cdr3_aa: CASSLPGQGLAQPQHF
v_call: TRBV12-3/TRBV12-4; d_call: -; clone_size: few; j_call: TRBJ1-2; cdr3_nt: TGTGCCAGCAGTGATTCAGATCAGGGCTGGTGGGGCTACACCTTC; cdr3_aa: CASSDSDQGWWGYTF
v_call: TRBV7-9; d_call: TRBD2; clone_size: few; j_call: TRBJ2-3; cdr3_nt: TGTGCCAGCAGCTTGGGGGACTATGGGGTCACAGATACGCAGTATTTT; cdr3_aa: CASSLGDYGVTDTQYF
v_call: TRBV6-2/TRBV6-3; d_call: -; clone_size: few; j_call: TRBJ1-6; cdr3_nt: TGTGCCAGCAATGGGGTTAATAATTCACCCCTCCACTTT; cdr3_aa: CASNGVNNSPLHF
v_call: TRBV6-2/TRBV6-3; d_call: -; clone_size: -; j_call: TRBJ2-7; cdr3_nt: TGTGCCAGCAGTCTCGGGACGGCCTCCTACGAGCAGTACTTC; cdr3_aa: CASSLGTASYEQYF
v_call: TRBV12-3/TRBV12-4; d_call: -; clone_size: -; j_call: TRBJ1-1; cdr3_nt: TGTGCCAGCAGTCGACGGTCGATGAACACTGAAGCTTTCTTT; cdr3_aa: CASSRRSMNTEAFF
v_call: TRBV29-1; d_call: -; clone_size: -; j_call: TRBJ2-5; cdr3_nt: TGCAGCGTTTCCGATGGGGGAGAGACCCAGTACTTC; cdr3_aa: CSVSDGGETQYF
v_call: TRBV24-1; d_call: -; clone_size: -; j_call: TRBJ2-1; cdr3_nt: TGTGCCACCAGTAGGGCTAGCGCCCAGAATGAGCAGTTCTTC; cdr3_aa: CATSRASAQNEQFF
v_call: TRBV12-3/TRBV12-4; d_call: -; clone_size: once; j_call: TRBJ1-4; cdr3_nt: TGTGCCAGCAGTTTAAGGGGGACTCATGAAAAACTGTTTTTT; cdr3_aa: CASSLRGTHEKLFF
v_call: TRBV28; d_call: -; clone_size: once; j_call: TRBJ1-2; cdr3_nt: TGTGCCAGCAGTTCGCCAGAGATCTATGGCTACACCTTC; cdr3_aa: CASSSPEIYGYTF
v_call: TRBV15; d_call: -; clone_size: -; j_call: TRBJ2-7; cdr3_nt: TGTGCCACCAGCAGAGACCGCCCGTCTCGGTACGAGCAGTACTTC; cdr3_aa: CATSRDRPSRYEQYF
v_call: TRBV20-1; d_call: -; clone_size: few; j_call: TRBJ1-5; cdr3_nt: TGCAGTGCTAGTCCGCAAGTTGGCAATCAGCCCCAGCATTTT; cdr3_aa: CSASPQVGNQPQHF
v_call: TRBV7-2; d_call: TRBD1; clone_size: few; j_call: TRBJ1-1; cdr3_nt: TGTGCCAGCAGCTGGTCCGGGACAGGGGGCTCGTGGACTGAAGCTTTCTTT; cdr3_aa: CASSWSGTGGSWTEAFF
v_call: TRBV4-2; d_call: -; clone_size: -; j_call: TRBJ1-1; cdr3_nt: TGTGCCAGCAGCCAAGATGGGGGCGTCAGAGCTTTCTTT; cdr3_aa: CASSQDGGVRAFF
v_call: TRBV7-2; d_call: TRBD2; clone_size: -; j_call: TRBJ2-1; cdr3_nt: TGTGCCAGCAGCTTAGTGGGAGCGGGAGGTTTGGATGAGCAGTTCTTC; cdr3_aa: CASSLVGAGGLDEQFF
v_call: TRBV7-3; d_call: TRBD2; clone_size: -; j_call: TRBJ2-5; cdr3_nt: TGTGCCAGCAGCTCTCGGACTAGCGGGGGCCAAGAGACCCAGTACTTC; cdr3_aa: CASSSRTSGGQETQYF
v_call: TRBV12-3/TRBV12-4; d_call: -; clone_size: once; j_call: TRBJ2-5; cdr3_nt: TGTGCCGGCAGTTTTGGACAAGGGGTCCAAGAGACCCAGTACTTC; cdr3_aa: CAGSFGQGVQETQYF
v_call: TRBV6-1; d_call: TRBD1; clone_size: -; j_call: TRBJ1-3; cdr3_nt: TGTGCCAGCAGTCTTGGACAGGGAGGTGGAAACACCATATATTTT; cdr3_aa: CASSLGQGGGNTIYF
v_call: TRBV21-1; d_call: -; clone_size: -; j_call: TRBJ1-2; cdr3_nt: TGTGCCAGGTCGGTAGCAAGGGGGCGTAACTATGGCTACACCTTC; cdr3_aa: CARSVARGRNYGYTF